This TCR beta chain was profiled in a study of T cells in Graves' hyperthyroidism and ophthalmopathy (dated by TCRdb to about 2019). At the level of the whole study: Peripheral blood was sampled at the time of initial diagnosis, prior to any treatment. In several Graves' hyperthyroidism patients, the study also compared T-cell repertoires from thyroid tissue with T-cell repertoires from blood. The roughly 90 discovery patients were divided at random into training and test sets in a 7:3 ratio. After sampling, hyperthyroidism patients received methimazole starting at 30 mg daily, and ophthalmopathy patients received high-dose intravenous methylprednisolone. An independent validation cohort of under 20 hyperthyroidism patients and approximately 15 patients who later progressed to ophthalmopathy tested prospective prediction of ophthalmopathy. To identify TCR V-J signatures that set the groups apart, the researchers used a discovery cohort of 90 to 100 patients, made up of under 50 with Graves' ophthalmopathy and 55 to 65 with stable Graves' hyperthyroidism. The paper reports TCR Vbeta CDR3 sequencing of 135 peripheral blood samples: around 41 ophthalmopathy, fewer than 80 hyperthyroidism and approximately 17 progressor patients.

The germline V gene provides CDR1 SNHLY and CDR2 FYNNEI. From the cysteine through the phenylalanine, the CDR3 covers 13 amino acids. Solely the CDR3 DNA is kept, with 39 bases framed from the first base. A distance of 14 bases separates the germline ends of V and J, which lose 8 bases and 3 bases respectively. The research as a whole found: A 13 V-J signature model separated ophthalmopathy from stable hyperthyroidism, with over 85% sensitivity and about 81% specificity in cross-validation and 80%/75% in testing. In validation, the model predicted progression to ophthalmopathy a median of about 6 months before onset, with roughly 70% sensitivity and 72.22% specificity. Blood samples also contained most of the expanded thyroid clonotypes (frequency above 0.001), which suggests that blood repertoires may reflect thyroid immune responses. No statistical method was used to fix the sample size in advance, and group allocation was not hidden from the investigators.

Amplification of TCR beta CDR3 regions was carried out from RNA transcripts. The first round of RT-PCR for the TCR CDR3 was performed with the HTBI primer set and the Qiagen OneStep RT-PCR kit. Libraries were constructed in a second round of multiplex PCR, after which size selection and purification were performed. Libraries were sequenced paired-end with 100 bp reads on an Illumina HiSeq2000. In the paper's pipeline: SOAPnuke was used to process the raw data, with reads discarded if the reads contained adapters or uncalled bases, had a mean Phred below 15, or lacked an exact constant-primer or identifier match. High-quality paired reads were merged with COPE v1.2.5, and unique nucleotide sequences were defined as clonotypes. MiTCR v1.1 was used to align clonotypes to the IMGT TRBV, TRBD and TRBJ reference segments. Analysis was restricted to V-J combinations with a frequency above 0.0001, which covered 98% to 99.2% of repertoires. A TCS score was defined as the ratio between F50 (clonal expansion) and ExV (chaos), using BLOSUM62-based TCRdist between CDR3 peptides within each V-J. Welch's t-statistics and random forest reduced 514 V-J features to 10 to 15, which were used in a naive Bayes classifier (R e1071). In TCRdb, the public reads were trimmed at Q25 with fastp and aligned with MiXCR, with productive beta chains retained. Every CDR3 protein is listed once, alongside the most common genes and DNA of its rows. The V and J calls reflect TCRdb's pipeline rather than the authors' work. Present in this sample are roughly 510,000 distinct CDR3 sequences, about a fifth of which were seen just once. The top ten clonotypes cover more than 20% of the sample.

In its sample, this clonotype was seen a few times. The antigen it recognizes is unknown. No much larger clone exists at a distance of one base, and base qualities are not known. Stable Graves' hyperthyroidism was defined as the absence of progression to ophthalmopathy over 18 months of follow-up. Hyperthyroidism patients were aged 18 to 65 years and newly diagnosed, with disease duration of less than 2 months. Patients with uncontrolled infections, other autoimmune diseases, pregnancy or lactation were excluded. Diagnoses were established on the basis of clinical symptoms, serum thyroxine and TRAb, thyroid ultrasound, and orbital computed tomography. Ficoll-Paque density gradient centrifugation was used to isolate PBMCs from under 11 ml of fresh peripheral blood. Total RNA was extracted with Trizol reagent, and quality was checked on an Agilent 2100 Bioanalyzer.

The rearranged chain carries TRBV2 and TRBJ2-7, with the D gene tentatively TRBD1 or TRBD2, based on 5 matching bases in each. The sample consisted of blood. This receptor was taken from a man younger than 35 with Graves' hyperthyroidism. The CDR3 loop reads CASRRDPFYEQYF. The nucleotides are TGTGCCAGCCGAAGGGACCCTTTCTACGAGCAGTACTTC.